This T cell receptor (beta chain) stems from a study of CD8+ T cells in alopecia areata. CDR3 length: 13 amino acids. V lost 1 base, J lost 0 bases, and 2 bases lay in between. Germline-derived CDR1 and CDR2 are PRHDT and FYEKMQ (reference sequence). Extracted from the samples, RNA was reverse transcribed into cDNA to serve as the sequencing template. Method: immunoSEQ multiplex PCR; TCRdb's copy keeps in-frame clones and lacks some. The table lists about 180,000 clones, just over 65% of them singletons. V gene TRBV13 combines with J gene TRBJ2-3; D remains ambiguous. The sequenced sample was CD8+ T cells sorted from blood, obtained at week 0. The origin of this receptor is a human donor with alopecia areata. In nucleotides, the CDR3 is TGTGCCAGCAGCTTAGAGAGCACAGATACGCAGTATTTT. Translating gives CASSLESTDTQYF.